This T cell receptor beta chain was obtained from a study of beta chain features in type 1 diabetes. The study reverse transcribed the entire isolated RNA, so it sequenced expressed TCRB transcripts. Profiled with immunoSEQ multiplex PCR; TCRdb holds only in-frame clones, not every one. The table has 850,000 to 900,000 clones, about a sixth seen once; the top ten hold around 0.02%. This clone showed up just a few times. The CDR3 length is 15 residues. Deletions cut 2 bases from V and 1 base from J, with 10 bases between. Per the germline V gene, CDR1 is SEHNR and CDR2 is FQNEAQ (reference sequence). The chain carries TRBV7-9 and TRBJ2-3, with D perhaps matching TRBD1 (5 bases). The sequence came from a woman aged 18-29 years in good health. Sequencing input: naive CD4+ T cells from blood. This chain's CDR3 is CASSLHGHRTDTQYF. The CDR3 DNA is TGTGCCAGCAGCTTACACGGACACCGCACAGATACGCAGTATTTT.